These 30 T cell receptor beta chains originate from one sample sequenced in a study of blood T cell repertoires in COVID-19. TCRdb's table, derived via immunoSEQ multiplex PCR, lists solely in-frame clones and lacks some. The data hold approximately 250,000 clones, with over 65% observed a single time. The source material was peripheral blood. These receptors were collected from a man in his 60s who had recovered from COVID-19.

The CDR3 loop is CASSLWFWAGRSYEQYF. In nucleotides, the CDR3 is TGTGCCAGCAGCTTATGGTTTTGGGCGGGGAGATCCTACGAGCAGTACTTC. The chain uses TRBV11-2 and TRBJ2-7, with D possibly matching TRBD2 (6 bases). V lost 2 bases, J lost 1 base, and 18 bases lay in between. This CDR3 is built from 17 residues. The germline V gene has CDR1 SGHAT and CDR2 FQNNGV.

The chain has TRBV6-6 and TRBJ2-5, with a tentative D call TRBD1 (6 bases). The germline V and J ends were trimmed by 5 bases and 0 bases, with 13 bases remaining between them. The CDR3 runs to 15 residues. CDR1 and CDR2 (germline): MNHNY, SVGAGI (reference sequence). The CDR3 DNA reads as TGTGCCAGCAGTCCCGGACAGAGCCACCAAGAGACCCAGTACTTC. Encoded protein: CASSPGQSHQETQYF.

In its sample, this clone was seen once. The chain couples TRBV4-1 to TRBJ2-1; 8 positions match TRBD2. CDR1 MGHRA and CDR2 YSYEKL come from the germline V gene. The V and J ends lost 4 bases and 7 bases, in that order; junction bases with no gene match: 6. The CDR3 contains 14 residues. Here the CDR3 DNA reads TGCGCCAGCAGCCCTATTAGCGGGATTAATGAGCAGTTCTTC. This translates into CASSPISGINEQFF.

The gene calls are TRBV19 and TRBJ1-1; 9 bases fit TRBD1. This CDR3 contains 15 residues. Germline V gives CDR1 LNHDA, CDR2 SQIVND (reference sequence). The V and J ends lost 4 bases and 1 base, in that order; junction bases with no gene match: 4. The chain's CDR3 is CASSRTGGSNTEAFF. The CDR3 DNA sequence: TGTGCCAGTAGTAGAACAGGGGGCTCGAACACTGAAGCTTTCTTT.

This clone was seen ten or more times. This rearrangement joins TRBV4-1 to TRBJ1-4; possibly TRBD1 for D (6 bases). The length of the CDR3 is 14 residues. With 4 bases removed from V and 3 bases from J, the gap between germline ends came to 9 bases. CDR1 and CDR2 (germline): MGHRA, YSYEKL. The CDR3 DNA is TGCGCCAGCAGCCTCCGGACAGCTAATGAAAAACTGTTTTTT. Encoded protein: CASSLRTANEKLFF.

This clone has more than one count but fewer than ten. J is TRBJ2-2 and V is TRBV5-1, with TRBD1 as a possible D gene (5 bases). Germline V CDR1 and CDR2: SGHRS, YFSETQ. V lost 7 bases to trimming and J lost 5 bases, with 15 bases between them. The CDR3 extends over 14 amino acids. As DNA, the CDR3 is TGCGCCAGCTTTGGCAGCAGGGCGACCGGGGAGCTGTTTTTT. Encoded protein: CASFGSRATGELFF.

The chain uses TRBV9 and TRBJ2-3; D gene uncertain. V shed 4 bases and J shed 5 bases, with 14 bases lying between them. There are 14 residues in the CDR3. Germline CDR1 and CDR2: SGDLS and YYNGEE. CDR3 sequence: CASSPASGLDTQYF. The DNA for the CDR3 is TGTGCCAGCAGCCCGGCGAGTGGGCTAGATACGCAGTATTTT.

CDR3 coding DNA: TGTGCCAGCAGACCTAAGGGAGCGACTAGCGGGATTAATGAGCAGTTCTTC. This sequence encodes CASRPKGATSGINEQFF. The chain is built from TRBV27 and TRBJ2-1; 11 nucleotides align to TRBD2. In germline, CDR1 is MNHEY, CDR2 SMNVEV (reference sequence). With V trimmed by 6 bases and J by 7 bases, 14 bases remained unmatched. The CDR3 has 17 residues.

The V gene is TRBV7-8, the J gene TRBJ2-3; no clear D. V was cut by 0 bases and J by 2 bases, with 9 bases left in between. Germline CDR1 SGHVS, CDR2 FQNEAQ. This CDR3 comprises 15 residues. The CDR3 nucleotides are TGTGCCAGCAGCTTAGCCCGACAATTCACAGATACGCAGTATTTT. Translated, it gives CASSLARQFTDTQYF.

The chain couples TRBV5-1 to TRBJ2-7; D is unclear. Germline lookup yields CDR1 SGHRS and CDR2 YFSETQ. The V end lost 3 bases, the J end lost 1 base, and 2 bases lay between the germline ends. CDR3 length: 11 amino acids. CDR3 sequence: CASSSSYEQYF. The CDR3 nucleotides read TGCGCCAGCAGCTCTTCCTACGAGCAGTACTTC.

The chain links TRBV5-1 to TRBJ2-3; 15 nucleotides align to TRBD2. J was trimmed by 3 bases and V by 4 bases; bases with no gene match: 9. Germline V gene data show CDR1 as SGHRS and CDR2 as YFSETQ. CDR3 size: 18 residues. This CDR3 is CASSVGLAGGPGTDTQYF. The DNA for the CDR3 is TGCGCCAGCAGCGTCGGACTAGCGGGAGGGCCTGGAACAGATACGCAGTATTTT.

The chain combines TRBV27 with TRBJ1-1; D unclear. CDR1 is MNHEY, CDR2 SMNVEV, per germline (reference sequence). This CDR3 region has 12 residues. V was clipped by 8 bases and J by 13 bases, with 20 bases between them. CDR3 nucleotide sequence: TGTGCCAGCGGACCGGGGTTTAGGGCTGTTTTCTTT. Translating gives CASGPGFRAVFF.

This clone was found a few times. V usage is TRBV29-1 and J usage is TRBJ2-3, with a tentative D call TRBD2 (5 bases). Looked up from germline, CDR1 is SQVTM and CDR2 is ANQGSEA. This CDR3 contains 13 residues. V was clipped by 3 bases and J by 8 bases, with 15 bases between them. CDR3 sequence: CSVDSAERATQYF. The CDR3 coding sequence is TGCAGCGTTGACTCGGCAGAGAGGGCTACGCAGTATTTT.

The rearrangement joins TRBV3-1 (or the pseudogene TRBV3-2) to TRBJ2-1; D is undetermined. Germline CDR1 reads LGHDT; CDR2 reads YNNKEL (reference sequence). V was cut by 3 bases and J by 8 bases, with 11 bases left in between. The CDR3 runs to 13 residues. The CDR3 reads CASSHPQVHEQFF. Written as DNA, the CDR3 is TGTGCCAGCAGCCACCCTCAGGTCCATGAGCAGTTCTTC.

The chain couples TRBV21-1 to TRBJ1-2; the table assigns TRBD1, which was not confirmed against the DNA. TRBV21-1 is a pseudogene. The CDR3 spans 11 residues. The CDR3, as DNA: TGTGCCAGCAAGGGGAACTATGGCTACACCTTC. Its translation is CASKGNYGYTF.

This CDR3 is CATNEGSGNTIYF. The CDR3 DNA sequence: TGTGCCACCAACGAGGGCTCTGGAAACACCATATATTTT. The gene calls are TRBV19 and TRBJ1-3, with D uncertain. The CDR3 spans 13 residues. CDR1 is LNHDA, CDR2 SQIVND, per germline (reference sequence). V lost 10 bases and J lost 0, with 10 bases in between.

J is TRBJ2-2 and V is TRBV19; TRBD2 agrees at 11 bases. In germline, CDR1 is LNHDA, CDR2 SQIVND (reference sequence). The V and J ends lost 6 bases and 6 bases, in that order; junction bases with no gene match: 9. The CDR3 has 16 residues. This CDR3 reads CASRVAGGLSPGELFF. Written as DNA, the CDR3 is TGTGCCAGTAGAGTAGCGGGAGGGCTTTCCCCCGGGGAGCTGTTTTTT. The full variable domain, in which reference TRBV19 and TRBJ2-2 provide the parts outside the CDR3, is DGGITQSPKYLFRKEGQNVTLSCEQNLNHDAMYWYRQDPGQGLRLIYYSQIVNDFQKGDIAEGYSVSREKKESFPLTVTSAQKNPTAFYLCASRVAGGLSPGELFFGEGSRLTVL.

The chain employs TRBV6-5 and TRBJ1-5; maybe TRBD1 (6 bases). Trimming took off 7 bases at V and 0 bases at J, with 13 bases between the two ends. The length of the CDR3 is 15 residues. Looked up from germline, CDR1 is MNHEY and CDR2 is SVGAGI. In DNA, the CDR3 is TGTGCCAGCAAAACCGGGACATATAGCAATCAGCCCCAGCATTTT. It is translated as CASKTGTYSNQPQHF.

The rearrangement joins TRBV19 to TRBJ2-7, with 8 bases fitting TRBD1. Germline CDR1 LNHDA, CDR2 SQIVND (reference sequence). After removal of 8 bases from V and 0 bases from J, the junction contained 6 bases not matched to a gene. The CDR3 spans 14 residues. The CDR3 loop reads CASSDRGSSYEQYF. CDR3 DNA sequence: TGTGCCAGTTCCGACAGGGGCAGCTCCTACGAGCAGTACTTC.

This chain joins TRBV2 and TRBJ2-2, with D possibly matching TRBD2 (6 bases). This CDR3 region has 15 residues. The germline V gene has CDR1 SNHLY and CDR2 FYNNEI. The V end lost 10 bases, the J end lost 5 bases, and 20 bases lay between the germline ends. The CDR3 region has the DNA TGTGCCACCCAAACAAACGGGGGTCCGACCGGGGAGCTGTTTTTT. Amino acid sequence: CATQTNGGPTGELFF. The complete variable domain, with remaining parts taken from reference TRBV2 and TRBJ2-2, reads EPEVTQTPSHQVTQMGQEVILRCVPISNHLYFYWYRQILGQKVEFLVSFYNNEISEKSEIFDDQFSVERPDGSNFTLKIRSTKLEDSAMYFCATQTNGGPTGELFFGEGSRLTVL.

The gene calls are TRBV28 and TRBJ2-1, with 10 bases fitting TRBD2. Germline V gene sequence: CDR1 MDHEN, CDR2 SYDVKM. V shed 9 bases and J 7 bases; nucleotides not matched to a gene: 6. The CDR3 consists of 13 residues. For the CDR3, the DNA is TGTGCCAGTATAGCGGGGGGTACGAATGAGCAGTTCTTC. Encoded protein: CASIAGGTNEQFF.

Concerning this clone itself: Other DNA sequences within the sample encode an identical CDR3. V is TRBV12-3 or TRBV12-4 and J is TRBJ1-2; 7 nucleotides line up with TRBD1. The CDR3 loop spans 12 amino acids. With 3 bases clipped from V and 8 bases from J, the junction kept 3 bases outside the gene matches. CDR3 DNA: TGTGCCAGCAGTTTGAGGGGGCAGGGCTACACCTTC. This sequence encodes CASSLRGQGYTF.

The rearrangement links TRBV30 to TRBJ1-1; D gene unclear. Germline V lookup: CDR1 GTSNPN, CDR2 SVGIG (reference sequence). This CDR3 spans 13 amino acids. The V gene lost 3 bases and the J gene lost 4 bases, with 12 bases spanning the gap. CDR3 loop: CAWSAGGGTEAFF. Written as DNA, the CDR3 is TGTGCCTGGAGCGCTGGCGGAGGCACTGAAGCTTTCTTT.

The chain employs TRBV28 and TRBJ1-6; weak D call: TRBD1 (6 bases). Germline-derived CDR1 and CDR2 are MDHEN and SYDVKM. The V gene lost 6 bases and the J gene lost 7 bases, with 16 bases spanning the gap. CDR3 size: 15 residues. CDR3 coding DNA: TGTGCCAGCAGGTTAAACAGGGCCCCAAATTCACCCCTCCACTTT. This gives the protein CASRLNRAPNSPLHF. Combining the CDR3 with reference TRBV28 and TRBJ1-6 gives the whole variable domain DVKVTQSSRYLVKRTGEKVFLECVQDMDHENMFWYRQDPGLGLRLIYFSYDVKMKEKGDIPEGYSVSREKKERFSLILESASTNQTSMYLCASRLNRAPNSPLHFGNGTRLTVT.

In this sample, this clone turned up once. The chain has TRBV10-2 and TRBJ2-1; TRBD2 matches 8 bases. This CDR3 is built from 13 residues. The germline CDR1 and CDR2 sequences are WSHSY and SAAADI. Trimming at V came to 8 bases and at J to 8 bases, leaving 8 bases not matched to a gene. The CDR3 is CASREGHMYEQFF. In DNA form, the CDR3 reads TGCGCCAGCCGGGAGGGCCATATGTATGAGCAGTTCTTC.

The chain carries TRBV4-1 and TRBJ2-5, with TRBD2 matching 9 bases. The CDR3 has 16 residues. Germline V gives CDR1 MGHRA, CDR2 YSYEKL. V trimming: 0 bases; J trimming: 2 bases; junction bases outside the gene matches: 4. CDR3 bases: TGCGCCAGCAGCCAAGAGTTAGCGGGGGCTCAAGAGACCCAGTACTTC. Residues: CASSQELAGAQETQYF.

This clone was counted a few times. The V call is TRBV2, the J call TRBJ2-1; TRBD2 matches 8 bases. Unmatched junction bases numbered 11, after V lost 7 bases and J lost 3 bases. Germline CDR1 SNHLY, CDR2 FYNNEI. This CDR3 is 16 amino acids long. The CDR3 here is CASIFDESGSYNEQFF. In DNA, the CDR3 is TGTGCCAGCATATTCGATGAGAGCGGGAGCTACAATGAGCAGTTCTTC. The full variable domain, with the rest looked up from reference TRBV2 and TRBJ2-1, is EPEVTQTPSHQVTQMGQEVILRCVPISNHLYFYWYRQILGQKVEFLVSFYNNEISEKSEIFDDQFSVERPDGSNFTLKIRSTKLEDSAMYFCASIFDESGSYNEQFFGPGTRLTVL.

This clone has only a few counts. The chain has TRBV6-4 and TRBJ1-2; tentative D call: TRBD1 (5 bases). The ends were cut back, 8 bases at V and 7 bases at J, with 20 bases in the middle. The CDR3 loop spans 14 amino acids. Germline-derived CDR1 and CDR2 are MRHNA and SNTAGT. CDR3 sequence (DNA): TGTGCCAGCTCCGCGTCGGCAGGGTCGGGTGGCTACACCTTC. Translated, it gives CASSASAGSGGYTF.

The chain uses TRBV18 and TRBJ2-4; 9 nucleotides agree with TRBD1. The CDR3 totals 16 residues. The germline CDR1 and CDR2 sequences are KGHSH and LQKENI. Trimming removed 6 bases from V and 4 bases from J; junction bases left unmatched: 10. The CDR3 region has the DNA TGTGCCAGCTCCCTCCAGGGACAGGGCCTAAAAAACATTCAGTACTTC. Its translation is CASSLQGQGLKNIQYF. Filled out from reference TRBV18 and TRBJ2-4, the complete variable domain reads NAGVMQNPRHLVRRRGQEARLRCSPMKGHSHVYWYRQLPEEGLKFMVYLQKENIIDESGMPKERFSAEFPKEGPSILRIQQVVRGDSAAYFCASSLQGQGLKNIQYFGAGTRLSVL.

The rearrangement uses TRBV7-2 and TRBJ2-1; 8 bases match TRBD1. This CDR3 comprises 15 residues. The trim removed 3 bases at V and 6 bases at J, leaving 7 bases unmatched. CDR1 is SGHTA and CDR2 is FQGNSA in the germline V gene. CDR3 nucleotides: TGTGCCAGCAGCTTCGGGGACAGGTCGTCCAATGAGCAGTTCTTC. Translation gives CASSFGDRSSNEQFF.